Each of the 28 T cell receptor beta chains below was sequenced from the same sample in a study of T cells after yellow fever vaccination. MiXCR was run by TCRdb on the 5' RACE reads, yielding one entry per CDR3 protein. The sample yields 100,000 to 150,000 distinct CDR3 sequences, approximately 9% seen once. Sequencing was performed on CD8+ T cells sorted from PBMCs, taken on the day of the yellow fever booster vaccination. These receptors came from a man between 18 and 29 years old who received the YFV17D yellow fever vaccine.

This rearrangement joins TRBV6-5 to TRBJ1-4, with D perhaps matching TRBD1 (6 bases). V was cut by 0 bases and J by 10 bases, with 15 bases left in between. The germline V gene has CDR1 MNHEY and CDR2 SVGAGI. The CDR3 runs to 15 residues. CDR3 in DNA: TGTGCCAGCAGTTACTCTCAGGGGTCACTGGGAAAACTGTTTTTT. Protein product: CASSYSQGSLGKLFF.

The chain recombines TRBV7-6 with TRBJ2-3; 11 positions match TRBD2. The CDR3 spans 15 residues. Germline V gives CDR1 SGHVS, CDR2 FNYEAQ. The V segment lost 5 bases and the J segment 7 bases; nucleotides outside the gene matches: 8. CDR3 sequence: CASSRTSGGTNTQYF. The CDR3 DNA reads TGTGCCAGCAGCCGAACTAGCGGGGGTACAAATACGCAGTATTTT. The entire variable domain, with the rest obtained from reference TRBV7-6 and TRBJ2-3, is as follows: GAGVSQSPRYKVTKRGQDVALRCDPISGHVSLYWYRQALGQGPEFLTYFNYEAQQDKSGLPNDRFSAERPEGSISTLTIQRTEQRDSAMYRCASSRTSGGTNTQYFGPGTRLTVL.

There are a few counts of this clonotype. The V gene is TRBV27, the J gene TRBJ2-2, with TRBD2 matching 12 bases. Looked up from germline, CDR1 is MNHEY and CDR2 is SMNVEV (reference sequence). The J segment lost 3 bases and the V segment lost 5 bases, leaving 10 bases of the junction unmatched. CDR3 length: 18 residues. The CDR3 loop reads CASSPRGLAGGYTGELFF. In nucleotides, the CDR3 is TGTGCCAGCAGTCCCCGGGGGCTAGCGGGGGGGTACACCGGGGAGCTGTTTTTT.

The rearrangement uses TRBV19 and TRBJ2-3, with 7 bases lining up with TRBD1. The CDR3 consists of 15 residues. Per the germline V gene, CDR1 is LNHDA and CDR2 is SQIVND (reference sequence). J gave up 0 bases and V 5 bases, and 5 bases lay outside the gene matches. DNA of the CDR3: TGTGCCAGTAGTGCGGACAGGAGTAGCACAGATACGCAGTATTTT. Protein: CASSADRSSTDTQYF. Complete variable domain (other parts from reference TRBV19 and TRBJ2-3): DGGITQSPKYLFRKEGQNVTLSCEQNLNHDAMYWYRQDPGQGLRLIYYSQIVNDFQKGDIAEGYSVSREKKESFPLTVTSAQKNPTAFYLCASSADRSSTDTQYFGPGTRLTVL.

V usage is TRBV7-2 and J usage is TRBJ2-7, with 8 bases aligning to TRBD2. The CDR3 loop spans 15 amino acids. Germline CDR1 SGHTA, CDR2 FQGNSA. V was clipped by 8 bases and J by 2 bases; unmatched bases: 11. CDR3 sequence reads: CASQRTAGETYEQYF. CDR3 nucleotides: TGTGCCAGCCAGAGAACAGCGGGGGAAACCTACGAGCAGTACTTC.

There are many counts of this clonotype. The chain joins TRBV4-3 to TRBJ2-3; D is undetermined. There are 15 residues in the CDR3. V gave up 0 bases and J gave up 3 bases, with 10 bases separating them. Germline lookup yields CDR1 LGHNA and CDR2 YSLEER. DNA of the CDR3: TGCGCCAGCAGCCAAGAGTGGACCGTGACAGATACGCAGTATTTT. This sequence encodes CASSQEWTVTDTQYF.

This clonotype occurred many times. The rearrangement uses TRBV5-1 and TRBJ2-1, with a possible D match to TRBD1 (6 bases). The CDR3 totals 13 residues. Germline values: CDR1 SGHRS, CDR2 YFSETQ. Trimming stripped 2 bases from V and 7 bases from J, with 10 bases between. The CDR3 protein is CASSFQGPNEQFF. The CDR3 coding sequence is TGCGCCAGCAGCTTTCAGGGGCCTAATGAGCAGTTCTTC.

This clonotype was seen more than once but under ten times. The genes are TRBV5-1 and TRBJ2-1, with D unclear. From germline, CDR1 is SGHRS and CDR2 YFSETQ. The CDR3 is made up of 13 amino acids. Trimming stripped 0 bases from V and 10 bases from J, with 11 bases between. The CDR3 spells CASSLVIAGEQFF. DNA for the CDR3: TGCGCCAGCAGCTTGGTCATAGCAGGCGAGCAGTTCTTC.

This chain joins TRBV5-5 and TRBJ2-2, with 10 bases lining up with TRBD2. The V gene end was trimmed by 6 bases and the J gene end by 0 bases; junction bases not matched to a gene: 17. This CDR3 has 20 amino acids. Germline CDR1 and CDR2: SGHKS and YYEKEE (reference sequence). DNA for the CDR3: TGTGCCAGCACCATCCGTCTGGGGCTTAGCGGGGGGCCGAACACCGGGGAGCTGTTTTTT. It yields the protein CASTIRLGLSGGPNTGELFF.

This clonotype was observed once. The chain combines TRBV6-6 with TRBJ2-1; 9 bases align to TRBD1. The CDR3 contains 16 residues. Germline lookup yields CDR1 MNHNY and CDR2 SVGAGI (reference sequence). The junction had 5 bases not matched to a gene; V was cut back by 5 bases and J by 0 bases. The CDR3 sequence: CASSPGQGISYNEQFF. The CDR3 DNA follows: TGTGCCAGCAGTCCCGGACAGGGGATCTCCTACAATGAGCAGTTCTTC.

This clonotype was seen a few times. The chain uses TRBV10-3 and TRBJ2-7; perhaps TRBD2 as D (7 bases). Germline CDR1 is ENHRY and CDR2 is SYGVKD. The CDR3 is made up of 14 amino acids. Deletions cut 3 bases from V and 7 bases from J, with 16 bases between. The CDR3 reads CAISDPGGAGEQYV. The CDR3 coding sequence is TGTGCCATCAGTGACCCGGGGGGCGCGGGGGAGCAGTACGTC.

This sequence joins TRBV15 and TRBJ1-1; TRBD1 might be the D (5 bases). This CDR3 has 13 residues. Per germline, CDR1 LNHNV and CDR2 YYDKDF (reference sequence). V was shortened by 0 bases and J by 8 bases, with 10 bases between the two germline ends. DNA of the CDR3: TGTGCCACCAGCAGAGATTTGGGGGTCGAAGCTTTCTTT. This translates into CATSRDLGVEAFF.

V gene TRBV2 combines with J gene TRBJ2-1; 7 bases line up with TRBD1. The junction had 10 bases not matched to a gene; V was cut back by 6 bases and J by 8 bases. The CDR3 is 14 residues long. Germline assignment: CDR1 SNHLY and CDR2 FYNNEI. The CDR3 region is CASSYRDSNDEQFF. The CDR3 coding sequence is TGTGCCAGCAGCTACCGGGACAGTAACGATGAGCAGTTCTTC. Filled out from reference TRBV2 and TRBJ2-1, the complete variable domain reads EPEVTQTPSHQVTQMGQEVILRCVPISNHLYFYWYRQILGQKVEFLVSFYNNEISEKSEIFDDQFSVERPDGSNFTLKIRSTKLEDSAMYFCASSYRDSNDEQFFGPGTRLTVL.

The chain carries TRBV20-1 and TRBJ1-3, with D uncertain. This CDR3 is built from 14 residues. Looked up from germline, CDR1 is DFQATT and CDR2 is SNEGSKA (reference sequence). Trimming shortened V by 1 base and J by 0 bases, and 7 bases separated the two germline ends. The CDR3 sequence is CSARGVSSGNTIYF. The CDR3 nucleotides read TGCAGTGCTAGAGGGGTGAGCTCTGGAAACACCATATATTTT.

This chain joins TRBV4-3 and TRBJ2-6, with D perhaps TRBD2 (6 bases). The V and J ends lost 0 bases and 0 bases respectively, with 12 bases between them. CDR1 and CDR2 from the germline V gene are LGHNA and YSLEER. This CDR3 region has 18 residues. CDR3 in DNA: TGCGCCAGCAGCCAAGATCTGCGGGGAGCCTCTGGGGCCAACGTCCTGACTTTC. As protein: CASSQDLRGASGANVLTF.

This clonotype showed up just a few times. The CDR3 DNA follows: TGTGCCAGCAGTAAGCGGGGGCTTCTGGAGACCCAGTACTTC. Amino acid sequence: CASSKRGLLETQYF. The chain combines TRBV2 with TRBJ2-5; 8 positions match TRBD2. The germline CDR1 and CDR2 sequences are SNHLY and FYNNEI. CDR3 size: 14 residues. Trimming at V came to 5 bases and at J to 5 bases, leaving 7 bases not matched to a gene.

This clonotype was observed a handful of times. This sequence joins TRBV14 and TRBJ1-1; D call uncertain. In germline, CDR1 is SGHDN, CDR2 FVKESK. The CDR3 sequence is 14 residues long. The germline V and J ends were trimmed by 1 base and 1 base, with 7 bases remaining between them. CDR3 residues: CASSQAYGNTEAFF. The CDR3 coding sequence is TGTGCCAGCAGCCAAGCCTATGGGAACACTGAAGCTTTCTTT.

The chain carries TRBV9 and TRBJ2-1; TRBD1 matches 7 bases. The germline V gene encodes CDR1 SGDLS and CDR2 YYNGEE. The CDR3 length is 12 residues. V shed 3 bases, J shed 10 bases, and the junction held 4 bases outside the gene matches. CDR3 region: CASSEGAREQFF. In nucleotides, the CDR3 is TGTGCCAGCAGCGAGGGGGCTAGGGAGCAGTTCTTC.

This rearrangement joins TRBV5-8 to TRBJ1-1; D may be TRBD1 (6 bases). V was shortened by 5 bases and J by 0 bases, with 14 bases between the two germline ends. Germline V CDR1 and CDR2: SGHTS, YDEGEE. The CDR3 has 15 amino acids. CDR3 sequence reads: CASRQRDNMNTEAFF. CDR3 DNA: TGTGCCAGCAGGCAGCGGGACAACATGAACACTGAAGCTTTCTTT.

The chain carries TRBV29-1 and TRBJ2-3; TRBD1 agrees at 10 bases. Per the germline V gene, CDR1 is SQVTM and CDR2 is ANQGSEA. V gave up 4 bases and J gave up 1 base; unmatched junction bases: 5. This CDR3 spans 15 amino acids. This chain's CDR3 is CSVVGTGVGTDTQYF. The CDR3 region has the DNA TGCAGCGTTGTTGGGACAGGGGTGGGCACAGATACGCAGTATTTT.

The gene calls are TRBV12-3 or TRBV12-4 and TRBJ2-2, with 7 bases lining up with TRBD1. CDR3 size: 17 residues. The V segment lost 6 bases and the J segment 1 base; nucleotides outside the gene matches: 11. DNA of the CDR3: TGTGCCAGCAGCTTTAGGATCGACAGGGAGAACACCGGGGAGCTGTTTTTT. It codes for CASSFRIDRENTGELFF.

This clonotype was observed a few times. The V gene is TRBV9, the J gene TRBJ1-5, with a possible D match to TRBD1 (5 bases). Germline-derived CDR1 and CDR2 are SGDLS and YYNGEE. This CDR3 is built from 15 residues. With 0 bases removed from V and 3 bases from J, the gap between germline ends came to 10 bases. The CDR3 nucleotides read TGTGCCAGCAGCGTAGAGGGACGGTACAATCAGCCCCAGCATTTT. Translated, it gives CASSVEGRYNQPQHF.

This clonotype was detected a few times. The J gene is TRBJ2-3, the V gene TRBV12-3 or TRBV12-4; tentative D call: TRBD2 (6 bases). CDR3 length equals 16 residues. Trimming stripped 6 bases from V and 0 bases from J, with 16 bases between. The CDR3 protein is CASRTRLDPSTDTQYF. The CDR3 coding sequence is TGTGCCAGCAGAACCCGACTAGACCCTAGCACAGATACGCAGTATTTT.

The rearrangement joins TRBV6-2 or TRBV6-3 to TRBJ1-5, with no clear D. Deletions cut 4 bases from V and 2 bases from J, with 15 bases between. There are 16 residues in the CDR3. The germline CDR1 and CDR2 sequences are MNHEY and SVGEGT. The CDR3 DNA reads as TGTGCCAGCAGTTGGGAACTCCTTAGGGGCAATCAGCCCCAGCATTTT. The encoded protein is CASSWELLRGNQPQHF.

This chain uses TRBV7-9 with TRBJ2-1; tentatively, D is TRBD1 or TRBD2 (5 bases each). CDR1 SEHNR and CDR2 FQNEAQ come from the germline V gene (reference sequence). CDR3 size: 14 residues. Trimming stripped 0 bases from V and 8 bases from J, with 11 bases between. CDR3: CASSLAGGLDEQFF. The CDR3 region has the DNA TGTGCCAGCAGCTTAGCTGGGGGTTTGGATGAGCAGTTCTTC.

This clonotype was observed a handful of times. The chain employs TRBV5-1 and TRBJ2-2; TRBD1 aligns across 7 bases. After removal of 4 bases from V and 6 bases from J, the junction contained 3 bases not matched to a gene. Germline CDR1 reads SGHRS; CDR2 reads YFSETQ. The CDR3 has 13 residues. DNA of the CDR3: TGCGCCAGCAGCGGAACAGGGGCCGGGGAGCTGTTTTTT. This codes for CASSGTGAGELFF. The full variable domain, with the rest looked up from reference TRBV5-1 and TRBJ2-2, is KAGVTQTPRYLIKTRGQQVTLSCSPISGHRSVSWYQQTPGQGLQFLFEYFSETQRNKGNFPGRFSGRQFSNSRSEMNVSTLELGDSALYLCASSGTGAGELFFGEGSRLTVL.

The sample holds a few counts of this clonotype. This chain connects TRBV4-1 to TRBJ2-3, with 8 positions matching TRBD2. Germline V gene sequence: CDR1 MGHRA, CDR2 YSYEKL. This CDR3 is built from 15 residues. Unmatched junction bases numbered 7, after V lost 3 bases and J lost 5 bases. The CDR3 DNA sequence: TGCGCCAGCAGCCACTCCCCCGGGGGGGTAGATACGCAGTATTTT. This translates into CASSHSPGGVDTQYF.

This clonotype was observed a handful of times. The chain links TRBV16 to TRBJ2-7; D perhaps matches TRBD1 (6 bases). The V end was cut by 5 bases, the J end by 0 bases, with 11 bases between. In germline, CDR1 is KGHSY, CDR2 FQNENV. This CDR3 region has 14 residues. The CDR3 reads CASSIRTASYEQYF. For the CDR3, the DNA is TGTGCCAGCAGCATCCGGACAGCCTCCTACGAGCAGTACTTC.